This T cell receptor beta chain was profiled in a study of CD8 T cells in ankylosing spondylitis. Findings of the study overall: A CD8+ phenotype characterized the disease-linked clones, which were relatively rare in peripheral blood.

This clonotype was counted between two and nine times. The antigen remains undetermined. CDR1 MNHEY and CDR2 SVGAGI come from the germline V gene. This CDR3 comprises 16 residues. V dropped 4 bases and J dropped 0 bases, with 13 bases sitting between them. Each TCR beta library was made by quantitative 5'-RACE that incorporated molecular barcodes. TCRdb reanalysed the 5' RACE reads using MiXCR and keeps one entry per CDR3 protein. Of 290,000 or so distinct CDR3 sequences detected, around 20% appear once; the ten largest clones hold under 4%. V and J are TRBV6-5 and TRBJ2-1; D is ambiguous. The sample was blood, either unsorted or a sorted T cell fraction (not recorded which). The receptor comes from a female donor with ankylosing spondylitis or in good health (not recorded which). Here the CDR3 DNA reads TGTGCCAGCAGTTCCGAGCTAGGATTCTCCTACAATGAGCAGTTCTTC. The encoded protein is CASSSELGFSYNEQFF.